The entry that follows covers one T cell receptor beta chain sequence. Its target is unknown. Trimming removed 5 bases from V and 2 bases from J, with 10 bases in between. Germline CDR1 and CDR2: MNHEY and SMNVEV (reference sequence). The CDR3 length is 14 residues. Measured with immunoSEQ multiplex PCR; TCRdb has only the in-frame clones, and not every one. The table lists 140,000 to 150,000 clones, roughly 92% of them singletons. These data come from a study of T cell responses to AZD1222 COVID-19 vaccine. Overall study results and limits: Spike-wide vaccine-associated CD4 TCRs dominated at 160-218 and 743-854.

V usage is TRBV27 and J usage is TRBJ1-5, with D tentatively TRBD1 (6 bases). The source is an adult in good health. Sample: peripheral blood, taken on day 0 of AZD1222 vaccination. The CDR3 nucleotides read TGTGCCAGCAGTCCCAGGGGCGGCAATCAGCCCCAGCATTTT. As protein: CASSPRGGNQPQHF.